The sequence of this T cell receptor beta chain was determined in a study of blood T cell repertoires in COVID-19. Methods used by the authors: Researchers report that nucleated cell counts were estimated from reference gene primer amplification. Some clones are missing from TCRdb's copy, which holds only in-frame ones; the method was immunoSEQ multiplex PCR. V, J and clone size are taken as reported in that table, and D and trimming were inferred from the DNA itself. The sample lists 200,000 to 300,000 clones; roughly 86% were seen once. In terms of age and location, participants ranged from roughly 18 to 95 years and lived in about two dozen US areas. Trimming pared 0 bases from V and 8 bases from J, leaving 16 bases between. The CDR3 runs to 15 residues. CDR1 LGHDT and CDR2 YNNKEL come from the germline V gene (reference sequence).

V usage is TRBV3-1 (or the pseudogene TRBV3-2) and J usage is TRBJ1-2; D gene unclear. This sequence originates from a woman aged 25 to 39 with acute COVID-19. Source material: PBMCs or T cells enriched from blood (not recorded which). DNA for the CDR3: TGTGCCAGCAGCCAAGAAGGGCGGGGAAGGCGGGGCTACACCTTC. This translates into CASSQEGRGRRGYTF.